This note documents a single T cell receptor beta chain sequence. The antigen remains unidentified. The sample comes from a study of T-cell reconstitution after alpha-beta-depleted transplantation in children. Findings and limits, study-wide: Some patients showed high day-60 TCRbeta diversity, which derived from surviving recipient T cells and thymic progenitors.

CDR1 is MNHEY and CDR2 is SMNVEV in the germline V gene (reference sequence). The CDR3 has 15 residues. Deletions cut 6 bases from V and 1 base from J, with 16 bases between. The TCRbeta library was prepared with unique molecular identifiers. TCRdb reprocessed the PCR reads via MiXCR and lists one record per CDR3 protein. The sample has under 250,000 distinct CDR3 sequences; around a sixth are singletons. The sample was PBMCs, mostly from graft donor cells, taken 360 days after TCRalphabeta/CD19-depleted stem cell transplant. The sequence came from a male patient aged 2-15 years who had a stem cell transplant for acute lymphoblastic leukemia, so the T cells may come from the graft donor. The chain has TRBV27 and TRBJ2-7; possible D gene TRBD2, 5 bases. The CDR3 is CASRGGLSESYEQYF. The CDR3, as DNA: TGTGCCAGCAGGGGCGGACTGTCAGAGTCCTACGAGCAGTACTTC.